A single TCR beta chain is shown here with its context. The sample originates from a study of blood T cell repertoires in COVID-19. The CDR3 extends over 14 amino acids. The junction had 4 bases not matched to a gene; V was cut back by 3 bases and J by 3 bases. Looked up from germline, CDR1 is LNHNV and CDR2 is YYDKDF (reference sequence). The protocol was immunoSEQ multiplex PCR, while the TCRdb copy is restricted to in-frame clones and leaves out a portion. The sample lists about 41,000 clones, 81% occurring once. The material sequenced was peripheral blood. This chain links TRBV15 with TRBJ2-7, with TRBD1 matching over 8 bases. The clonotype comes from a man aged 35 to 55 with active or convalescent COVID-19. CDR3 sequence: CATSREQGVYEQYF. The CDR3 DNA sequence: TGTGCCACCAGCAGGGAACAGGGGGTCTACGAGCAGTACTTC.